This is a list of T cell receptor beta chains from one sample in a study of beta chain features in type 1 diabetes. Produced via immunoSEQ multiplex PCR; TCRdb's table is partial and in-frame only. This table has roughly 150,000 clones, roughly 60% appearing once. The sequenced sample consisted of naive CD4+ T cells from blood. These receptor sequences come from a young man with type 1 diabetes. CDR3s include the opening cysteine and the closing phenylalanine or tryptophan. A D gene is named only where the DNA matches it firmly. A row's size may be missing; if present it is once, few, many or a size class.

abundance | j_gene | d_gene | v_gene | CDR3nt | CDR3aa
- | TRBJ2-7 | - | TRBV6-5 | TGTGCCAGCAGTTACTCTCAGGGGAGGGAGCAGTACTTC | CASSYSQGREQYF
once | TRBJ2-5 | TRBD2 | TRBV9 | TGTGCCAGCAGTCTTTCAGCGGGAGGGGAGACCCAGTACTTC | CASSLSAGGETQYF
- | TRBJ1-2 | - | TRBV9 | TGTGCCAGCAGCGCCCGGACAGATCGAGACACCTTC | CASSARTDRDTF
- | TRBJ2-7 | TRBD1 | TRBV25-1 | TGTGCCAGCACTGGGACAGGGGAATTCGAGCAGTACTTC | CASTGTGEFEQYF
- | TRBJ1-2 | - | TRBV2 | TGTGCCAGCAGTGAAGGCAGTTACTATGGCTACACCTTC | CASSEGSYYGYTF
few | TRBJ2-1 | - | TRBV11-2 | TGTGCCAGCAGCTTCTCCGACGGCTACAATGAGCAGTTCTTC | CASSFSDGYNEQFF
- | TRBJ1-1 | - | TRBV29-1 | TGCAGCGGCGAGGACAGAGGAACTGAAGCTTTCTTT | CSGEDRGTEAFF
- | TRBJ2-7 | - | TRBV11-2 | TGTGCCAGCAGCCCTCCCGGGAGACAGAGCTCCTACGAGCAGTACTTC | CASSPPGRQSSYEQYF
few | TRBJ2-3 | - | TRBV11-2 | TGTGCCAGCAGCTTAGTGTCGGGCACAGATACGCAGTATTTT | CASSLVSGTDTQYF
- | TRBJ2-3 | - | TRBV18 | TGTGCCAGCCCCCCATTGGGACTTATGACAGATACGCAGTATTTT | CASPPLGLMTDTQYF
- | TRBJ2-3 | - | TRBV9 | TGTGCCAGCAGCGCCACCCGCACAGATACGCAGTATTTT | CASSATRTDTQYF
few | TRBJ2-5 | TRBD2 | TRBV7-7 | TGTGCTAGCAGCCCTCAATTGGCGGGGGGAGCAGAGACCCAGTACTTC | CASSPQLAGGAETQYF
- | TRBJ2-7 | - | TRBV30 | TGTGCCTGGAGTCCACTCTCGTACGAGCAGTACTTC | CAWSPLSYEQYF
- | TRBJ2-5 | - | TRBV18 | TGTGCCAGCTCACCTCCTGGACAGAGTGAAGAGACCCAGTACTTC | CASSPPGQSEETQYF
- | TRBJ2-1 | - | TRBV5-6 | TGTGCCAGCAGCGCCGGGACAGAGCAGTTCTTC | CASSAGTEQFF
- | TRBJ2-5 | - | TRBV29-1 | TGCAGCGTTGGGACAGTACAAGAGACCCAGTACTTC | CSVGTVQETQYF
- | TRBJ2-4 | - | TRBV29-1 | TGCAGCGTTGAAAGGGGGACCAAAAACATTCAGTACTTC | CSVERGTKNIQYF
- | TRBJ1-5 | - | TRBV10-3 | TGTGCCATAACATCAGGTTCCAGTCAGCCCCAGCATTTT | CAITSGSSQPQHF
once | TRBJ2-3 | - | TRBV5-4 | TGTGCCAGCGCTTTCTGGGAAGATACGCAGTATTTT | CASAFWEDTQYF
- | TRBJ2-7 | - | TRBV21-1 | TGTGCCAGCAGCAATTGGGACAGAATCTACGAGCAGTACTTC | CASSNWDRIYEQYF
- | TRBJ2-5 | - | TRBV5-1 | TGCGCCAGCAGCTCGCAGGGCGGAGAGACCCAGTACTTC | CASSSQGGETQYF
- | TRBJ2-7 | - | TRBV5-1 | TGCGCCAGCAGCTTTTCACAGCGCTCCTACGAGCAGTACTTC | CASSFSQRSYEQYF
- | TRBJ2-5 | - | TRBV25-1 | TGTGCCAGCAGTGGGGGCAGTGAGACCCAGTACTTC | CASSGGSETQYF
- | TRBJ1-2 | - | TRBV14 | TGTGCCAGCAGCCGTGGACAGAACTATGGCTACACCTTC | CASSRGQNYGYTF
once | TRBJ1-1 | - | TRBV7-9 | TGTGCCAGCAGCTTAGTGACGGAGAGGGCTTTCTTT | CASSLVTERAFF
- | TRBJ2-7 | TRBD1 | TRBV28 | TGTGCCAGCAGTCCCGGACAGGTCGGCGAGCAGTACTTC | CASSPGQVGEQYF
few | TRBJ2-3 | TRBD2 | TRBV29-1 | TGCAGCGCTAGGACTAGCGCAGATACGCAGTATTTT | CSARTSADTQYF
- | TRBJ1-1 | TRBD1 | TRBV7-2 | TGTGCCAGCAGCTACCGGGACAGCCGATCTGAAGCTTTCTTT | CASSYRDSRSEAFF
- | TRBJ2-3 | - | TRBV9 | TGTGCCAGCAGCCCAACCCCTGGGGTGCAAACAGATACGCAGTATTTT | CASSPTPGVQTDTQYF
- | TRBJ2-1 | - | TRBV5-1 | TGCGCCAGCAGCTACCTGGAGGGAAACAATGAGCAGTTCTTC | CASSYLEGNNEQFF
- | TRBJ1-5 | TRBD1 | TRBV9 | TGTGCCAGCAGCGAGACAGGGGACAATCAGCCCCAGCATTTT | CASSETGDNQPQHF
- | TRBJ2-3 | - | TRBV23-1 | TGCGCCAGCCCTCATGAGGATACAGAGAACACAGATACGCAGTATTTT | CASPHEDTENTDTQYF
- | TRBJ2-1 | - | TRBV30 | TGTGCCTGGAGGAGAGGCCTCCTTTGGGATGAGCAGTTCTTC | CAWRRGLLWDEQFF
once | TRBJ1-1 | TRBD1 | TRBV30 | TGTGCCTGGAGTCGCGGTCCCGGGACAGGGAACACTGAAGCTTTCTTT | CAWSRGPGTGNTEAFF
- | TRBJ2-5 | TRBD2 | TRBV6-5 | TGTGCCAGCAGGACGGGACTAGCTGAAGAGACCCAGTACTTC | CASRTGLAEETQYF
few | TRBJ2-3 | TRBD2 | TRBV30 | TGTGCCTGGAGTGGGGACTACCCCGCGAGGGTGCAGTATTTT | CAWSGDYPARVQYF
- | TRBJ1-1 | - | TRBV5-6 | TGTGCCAGCAGCTTGGGAGGGTTCACTGAAGCTTTCTTT | CASSLGGFTEAFF
once | TRBJ2-4 | - | TRBV11-2 | TGTGCCAGCAGCTTATGGGCGGAAAACATTCAGTACTTC | CASSLWAENIQYF
- | TRBJ2-1 | - | TRBV15 | TGTGCCACCATGTCCCCTTACAATGAGCAGTTCTTC | CATMSPYNEQFF
- | TRBJ2-3 | - | TRBV9 | TGTGCCAGCAGCGTAGTACCATCCACAGATACGCAGTATTTT | CASSVVPSTDTQYF
- | TRBJ2-3 | - | TRBV25-1 | TGTGCCACAATAGGCGCAGGACCCAGGAGCACAGATACGCAGTATTTT | CATIGAGPRSTDTQYF
once | TRBJ1-1 | - | TRBV29-1 | TGCAGCGTTGAATCCCTGAACACTGAAGCTTTCTTT | CSVESLNTEAFF
- | TRBJ2-1 | - | TRBV25-1 | TGTGCCAGCAAAAGAGTTAACAATGAGCAGTTCTTC | CASKRVNNEQFF
- | TRBJ2-7 | - | TRBV15 | TGTGCCACCAGCACCTCATCCTACGAGCAGTACTTC | CATSTSSYEQYF
- | TRBJ2-5 | - | TRBV29-1 | TGCAGCGTTGAGGGGTCAGAAGAGACCCAGTACTTC | CSVEGSEETQYF
once | TRBJ1-2 | - | TRBV4-1 | TGCGCCAGCAGCCAAGAGGTGTGGGCCAGCTATGGCTACACCTTC | CASSQEVWASYGYTF
- | TRBJ2-7 | - | TRBV25-1 | TGTGCCAGCAGTCTCAGCGGAAACTACGAGCAGTACTTC | CASSLSGNYEQYF
- | TRBJ2-5 | - | TRBV18 | TGTGCCAGCTCACCACCTCTTATTGAGACCCAGTACTTC | CASSPPLIETQYF
few | TRBJ1-4 | - | TRBV7-2 | TGTGCCAGCAGCTTAGCGGGCAGCGAAGGCCAAAAACTGTTTTTT | CASSLAGSEGQKLFF
few | TRBJ2-6 | - | TRBV4-3 | TGCGCCAGCAGCCAAGATTCAGGGACTGGGGCCAACGTCCTGACTTTC | CASSQDSGTGANVLTF